The 27 T cell receptor beta chains in this list originate from one sample, sequenced in a study of vaccination and CD4 T cells after COVID-19 (dated by TCRdb to 2022 to 2024). The protocol used for the library was PCR. The reads were generated on an Illumina iSeq 100. DNA from cultured CD4+ T cells was subjected to TCR sequencing with the Oncomine TCR Beta short-read assay at the Johns Hopkins FTIC core. TCRdb passed the public sequencing reads through fastp at Q25 and MiXCR, retaining productive beta sequences. Each entry is one CDR3 protein sequence, shown with its most common DNA and genes. The sample yields about 14,000 distinct CDR3 sequences; approximately 35% were counted once. The ten largest clones capture roughly 34% of the sample. In the paper's terms, the treatment or condition label means: approximately 9-day PBMC culture with coronavirus spike peptide pools or control peptides (ViraFEST assay).

These receptors have no identified antigens. Specimen: cultured CD4+ T cells from blood. These receptors were taken from a human donor with COVID-19.

This clonotype has only a few counts. The J gene is TRBJ2-7, the V gene TRBV15; weak D call: TRBD1 (5 bases). Germline lookup yields CDR1 LNHNV and CDR2 YYDKDF (reference sequence). V was shortened by 0 bases and J by 3 bases, with 9 bases between the two germline ends. This CDR3 comprises 14 residues. The CDR3 loop is CATSRELGDYEQYF. The DNA of the CDR3 is TGTGCCACCAGCAGAGAATTAGGGGACTACGAGCAGTACTTC.

The CDR3 DNA follows: TGTGCCAGCAGTTTACCTACGGGACGGACAGATACCTATAATTCACCCCTCCACTTT. This gives the protein CASSLPTGRTDTYNSPLHF. The gene calls are TRBV27 and TRBJ1-6, with a tentative D call TRBD1 (6 bases). The germline V and J ends were trimmed by 2 bases and 2 bases, with 19 bases remaining between them. This CDR3 region has 19 residues. The germline V gene has CDR1 MNHEY and CDR2 SMNVEV (reference sequence).

This clonotype was seen a few times. V gene TRBV20-1 combines with J gene TRBJ1-6; 8 bases fit TRBD1. CDR1 is DFQATT and CDR2 is SNEGSKA in the germline V gene (reference sequence). This CDR3 is 15 amino acids long. Trimming cost V 2 bases and J 7 bases; bases outside gene matches: 7. This chain's CDR3 is CSARNPGQENSPLHF. CDR3 nucleotides: TGCAGTGCTAGAAACCCGGGACAGGAAAATTCACCCCTCCACTTT.

This sequence joins TRBV6-1 and TRBJ2-5; D is uncertain. The V gene lost 7 bases and the J gene lost 5 bases, with 11 bases spanning the gap. The CDR3 runs to 12 residues. Per the germline V gene, CDR1 is MNHNS and CDR2 is SASEGT. CDR3 loop: CASTPNWETQYF. The CDR3 DNA sequence: TGTGCCAGCACTCCTAATTGGGAGACCCAGTACTTC.

V gene TRBV5-6 combines with J gene TRBJ1-5; possibly TRBD1 for D (6 bases). This CDR3 is 16 amino acids long. Germline values: CDR1 SGHDT, CDR2 YYEEEE. Trimming cost V 0 bases and J 6 bases, with 16 bases left between them. CDR3 in DNA: TGTGCCAGCAGCTTGGGGGGGCGGGGGTCGGCTCAGCCCCAGCATTTT. Protein sequence: CASSLGGRGSAQPQHF.

The chain combines TRBV7-9 with TRBJ2-7, with a tentative D call TRBD1 (6 bases). Germline CDR1 and CDR2: SEHNR and FQNEAQ (reference sequence). V lost 5 bases, J lost 6 bases, and 17 bases lay in between. The CDR3 runs to 14 residues. The CDR3 region is CASSVPTGIGEQYF. The CDR3 nucleotides read TGTGCCAGCAGCGTACCAACAGGGATCGGCGAGCAGTACTTC.

The chain is built from TRBV6-2 or TRBV6-3 and TRBJ2-7; D is possibly TRBD1 or TRBD2 (5 bases each). This CDR3 region has 14 residues. V was clipped by 0 bases and J by 0 bases, with 6 bases between them. Germline CDR1 and CDR2: MNHEY and SVGEGT. The DNA for the CDR3 is TGTGCCAGCAGTTACTCGAGGGGCTCCTACGAGCAGTACTTC. This translates into CASSYSRGSYEQYF.

V is TRBV29-1 and J is TRBJ2-5; D assignment may be TRBD1 or TRBD2 (9 bases each). Germline V lookup: CDR1 SQVTM, CDR2 ANQGSEA. The CDR3 runs to 15 residues. V lost 6 bases, J lost 7 bases, and 24 bases lay in between. DNA for the CDR3: TGCAGCGTCTACAGGGGGCGGGGGGGTCTTGGGACCCAGTACTTC. Protein sequence: CSVYRGRGGLGTQYF.

In this sample, this clonotype turned up a few times. The rearrangement joins TRBV24-1 to TRBJ2-4; D is ambiguous. This CDR3 has 18 amino acids. V lost 9 bases to trimming and J lost 3 bases, with 26 bases between them. Germline V gives CDR1 KGHDR, CDR2 SFDVKD. The CDR3 is CATRNEFRPPPSKNIQYF. The CDR3 nucleotides are TGTGCCACCCGCAATGAGTTCAGGCCCCCACCGAGCAAAAACATTCAGTACTTC.

The J gene is TRBJ2-5, the V gene TRBV5-1; TRBD1 matches 9 bases. Unmatched junction bases numbered 3, after V lost 2 bases and J lost 4 bases. In germline, CDR1 is SGHRS, CDR2 YFSETQ. The length of the CDR3 is 14 residues. This CDR3 reads CASSLGTGLETQYF. DNA of the CDR3: TGCGCCAGCAGCTTAGGGACAGGGCTAGAGACCCAGTACTTC.

V is TRBV5-1 and J is TRBJ1-5; the D is unclear. CDR1 is SGHRS, CDR2 YFSETQ, per germline. The CDR3 is 13 residues long. Trimming left V 2 bases short and J 5 bases short, with 8 bases between. The CDR3 spells CASSFDGDQPQHF. The CDR3, as DNA: TGCGCCAGCAGCTTCGACGGGGATCAGCCCCAGCATTTT. Full variable domain (rest looked up from reference TRBV5-1 and TRBJ1-5): KAGVTQTPRYLIKTRGQQVTLSCSPISGHRSVSWYQQTPGQGLQFLFEYFSETQRNKGNFPGRFSGRQFSNSRSEMNVSTLELGDSALYLCASSFDGDQPQHFGDGTRLSIL.

The rearrangement uses TRBV18 and TRBJ1-1; D is possibly TRBD1 (6 bases). CDR3 size: 14 residues. The V end lost 3 bases, the J end lost 1 base, and 9 bases lay between the germline ends. Germline V gene sequence: CDR1 KGHSH, CDR2 LQKENI. The CDR3 DNA sequence: TGTGCCAGCTCACCGAGGGGGGGGAACACTGAAGCTTTCTTT. Residues: CASSPRGGNTEAFF. Supplemented by reference TRBV18 and TRBJ1-1, the full variable domain reads NAGVMQNPRHLVRRRGQEARLRCSPMKGHSHVYWYRQLPEEGLKFMVYLQKENIIDESGMPKERFSAEFPKEGPSILRIQQVVRGDSAAYFCASSPRGGNTEAFFGQGTRLTVV.

The V call is TRBV18, the J call TRBJ2-4, with 8 bases matching TRBD1. Germline CDR1 KGHSH, CDR2 LQKENI. This CDR3 is built from 15 residues. J lost 4 bases, V lost 6 bases, and 8 bases had no gene match. The CDR3 sequence is CASSAPRQGKNIQYF. Written as DNA, the CDR3 is TGTGCCAGCTCCGCACCGCGACAGGGGAAAAACATTCAGTACTTC.

Only a few counts were recorded for this clonotype. The chain carries TRBV6-1 and TRBJ2-3, with 14 bases that match TRBD2. Trimming cost V 4 bases and J 5 bases; bases outside gene matches: 5. Germline lookup yields CDR1 MNHNS and CDR2 SASEGT. The CDR3 loop spans 16 amino acids. The CDR3 sequence: CASSGLAGGRGDTQYF. DNA of the CDR3: TGTGCCAGCAGTGGACTAGCGGGGGGGCGGGGAGATACGCAGTATTTT.

J is TRBJ2-5 and V is TRBV7-6, with 9 bases fitting TRBD1. The CDR3 consists of 14 residues. With V trimmed by 5 bases and J by 3 bases, 4 bases remained unmatched. Germline-derived CDR1 and CDR2 are SGHVS and FNYEAQ. The chain's CDR3 is CASSLDRGKETQYF. CDR3 coding DNA: TGTGCCAGCAGCCTGGACAGGGGAAAAGAGACCCAGTACTTC.

As regards this clonotype: This may be a read error, as it is one base from a much larger clone. The V call is TRBV7-9, the J call TRBJ1-2, with D possibly matching TRBD1 (5 bases). CDR1 is SEHNR and CDR2 is FQNEAQ in the germline V gene (reference sequence). The CDR3 consists of 15 residues. The CDR3 coding sequence is TGTGCCAGCAGCTCGTACCAGGGTGATGACTATGGCTGCACCTTC. It yields the protein CASSSYQGDDYGCTF. Using reference TRBV7-9 and TRBJ1-2 for the parts outside the CDR3, the full variable domain is DTGVSQNPRHKITKRGQNVTFRCDPISEHNRLYWYRQTLGQGPEFLTYFQNEAQLEKSRLLSDRFSAERPKGSFSTLEIQRTEQGDSAMYLCASSSYQGDDYGCTFGSGTRLTVV.

This clonotype was observed a few times. CDR3 protein: CASRRTGGIGEQFF. In DNA form, the CDR3 reads TGTGCCAGCAGAAGGACAGGGGGCATCGGTGAGCAGTTCTTC. V and J are TRBV6-1 and TRBJ2-1, with TRBD1 matching 11 bases. The trim removed 6 bases at V and 9 bases at J, leaving 7 bases unmatched. In germline, CDR1 is MNHNS, CDR2 SASEGT. This CDR3 contains 14 residues.

This clonotype is deemed medium-sized (0.01 to 0.1%). The chain uses TRBV6-1 and TRBJ1-2; TRBD1 agrees at 10 bases. The germline gives CDR1 MNHNS, CDR2 SASEGT. Trimming took 6 bases from V and 2 from J; bases not matched to a gene: 6. This CDR3 has 15 residues. The CDR3 is CASSSQGQGNYGYTF. CDR3 nucleotides: TGTGCCAGCAGCTCCCAGGGACAGGGGAACTATGGCTACACCTTC.

The rearrangement joins TRBV5-1 to TRBJ2-3; the D call may be TRBD1 or TRBD2 (7 bases each). This CDR3 contains 15 residues. The V end was cut by 2 bases, the J end by 6 bases, with 16 bases between. CDR1 is SGHRS and CDR2 is YFSETQ in the germline V gene. Here the CDR3 reads CASSLGGGGGDTQYF. In nucleotides, the CDR3 is TGCGCCAGCAGCTTAGGGGGCGGGGGCGGCGATACGCAGTATTTT.

This clonotype was picked up a small number of times. The rearrangement links TRBV28 to TRBJ1-2; D ambiguous. The CDR3 is 10 amino acids. Germline V lookup: CDR1 MDHEN, CDR2 SYDVKM. V was cut by 6 bases and J by 7 bases, with 6 bases left in between. CDR3 in amino acids: CASRAGGYTF. The CDR3 DNA sequence: TGTGCCAGCAGGGCGGGTGGCTACACCTTC.

This clonotype was picked up a small number of times. The chain is built from TRBV7-3 and TRBJ2-3; D ambiguous. Germline CDR1 reads SGHTA; CDR2 reads FQGTGA. This CDR3 has 13 amino acids. Deletions cut 2 bases from V and 3 bases from J, with 6 bases between. Here the CDR3 reads CASSLDGTDTQYF. The CDR3 coding sequence is TGTGCCAGCAGCTTAGACGGGACAGATACGCAGTATTTT.

The chain combines TRBV28 with TRBJ1-5; 9 nucleotides line up with TRBD1. With 6 bases clipped from V and 0 bases from J, the junction kept 6 bases outside the gene matches. Germline lookup yields CDR1 MDHEN and CDR2 SYDVKM. The CDR3 spans 16 residues. CDR3 protein: CASSLTGGFSNQPQHF. Here the CDR3 DNA reads TGTGCCAGCAGCTTAACAGGGGGCTTTAGCAATCAGCCCCAGCATTTT. Looking up the rest from reference TRBV28 and TRBJ1-5 gives the full variable domain: DVKVTQSSRYLVKRTGEKVFLECVQDMDHENMFWYRQDPGLGLRLIYFSYDVKMKEKGDIPEGYSVSREKKERFSLILESASTNQTSMYLCASSLTGGFSNQPQHFGDGTRLSIL.

This clonotype has only a few counts. The rearrangement joins TRBV6-1 to TRBJ1-2; D not resolved. V gave up 6 bases and J gave up 10 bases, with 12 bases separating them. In germline, CDR1 is MNHNS, CDR2 SASEGT. The CDR3 sequence is 11 residues long. CDR3 bases: TGTGCCAGCAGGTCCGGCGCCGACTACACCTTC. Protein product: CASRSGADYTF.

Only a few counts were recorded for this clonotype. The V gene is TRBV5-4, the J gene TRBJ1-5; D perhaps matches TRBD1 (5 bases). This CDR3 is built from 14 residues. Trimming stripped 5 bases from V and 2 bases from J, with 11 bases between. The germline gives CDR1 SGHNT, CDR2 YYREEE (reference sequence). The CDR3 loop is CASRQWGGNQPQHF. As DNA, the CDR3 is TGTGCCAGCAGACAGTGGGGCGGCAATCAGCCCCAGCATTTT.

The chain recombines TRBV2 with TRBJ1-2, with 8 bases lining up with TRBD1. CDR3 length: 14 residues. Germline assignment: CDR1 SNHLY and CDR2 FYNNEI. V lost 6 bases to trimming and J lost 0 bases; unmatched junction nucleotides: 3. CDR3 DNA sequence: TGTGCCAGCAGGGAACAGGGGGCTAACTATGGCTACACCTTC. It yields the protein CASREQGANYGYTF. Together with reference TRBV2 and TRBJ1-2, the CDR3 gives the full variable domain: EPEVTQTPSHQVTQMGQEVILRCVPISNHLYFYWYRQILGQKVEFLVSFYNNEISEKSEIFDDQFSVERPDGSNFTLKIRSTKLEDSAMYFCASREQGANYGYTFGSGTRLTVV.

The chain recombines TRBV20-1 with TRBJ1-6; D not certain. The V end lost 2 bases, the J end lost 4 bases, and 12 bases lay between the germline ends. This CDR3 contains 15 residues. Germline CDR1 and CDR2: DFQATT and SNEGSKA (reference sequence). The CDR3 bases are TGCAGTGCTAGATTGCAGAGTGATTATAATTCACCCCTCCACTTT. Encoded protein: CSARLQSDYNSPLHF.

This clonotype occurred a few times. The V gene is TRBV6-2 or TRBV6-3, the J gene TRBJ2-7; no firm D call. In germline, CDR1 is MNHEY, CDR2 SVGEGT. This CDR3 spans 16 amino acids. V lost 7 bases and J 6 bases, leaving 25 bases between the germline ends. The DNA of the CDR3 is TGTGCCAGCACGAAAGGACGAGTCTCGGCTATGGGCGAGCAGTACTTC. Translated: CASTKGRVSAMGEQYF.